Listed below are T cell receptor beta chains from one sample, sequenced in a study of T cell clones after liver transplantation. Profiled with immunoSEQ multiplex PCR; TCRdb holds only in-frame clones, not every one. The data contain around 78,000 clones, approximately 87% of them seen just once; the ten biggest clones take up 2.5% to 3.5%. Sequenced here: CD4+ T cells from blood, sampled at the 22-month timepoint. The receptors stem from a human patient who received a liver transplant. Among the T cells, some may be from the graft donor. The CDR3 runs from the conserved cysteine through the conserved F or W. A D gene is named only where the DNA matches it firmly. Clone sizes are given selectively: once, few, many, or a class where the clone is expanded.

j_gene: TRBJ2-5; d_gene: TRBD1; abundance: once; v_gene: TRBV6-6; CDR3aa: CASSDDRAQYF; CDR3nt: TGTGCCAGCAGTGACGACAGGGCCCAGTACTTC
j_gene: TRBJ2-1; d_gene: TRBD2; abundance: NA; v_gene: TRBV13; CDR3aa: CASSYVAGGTNEQFF; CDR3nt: TGTGCCAGCAGCTACGTAGCGGGGGGAACAAATGAGCAGTTCTTC
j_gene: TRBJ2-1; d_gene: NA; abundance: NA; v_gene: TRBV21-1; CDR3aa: CASSKGEGTSSYNEQFF; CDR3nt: TGTGCCAGCAGCAAAGGGGAAGGGACAAGCTCCTACAATGAGCAGTTCTTC
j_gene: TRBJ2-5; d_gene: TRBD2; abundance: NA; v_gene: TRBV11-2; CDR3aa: CASSSGTSGSRDAQETQYF; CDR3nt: TGTGCCAGCAGCTCTGGGACTAGCGGGAGCAGGGACGCCCAAGAGACCCAGTACTTC
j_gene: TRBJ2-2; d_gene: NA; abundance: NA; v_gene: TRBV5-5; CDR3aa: CASSLNVGKAGELFF; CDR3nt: TGTGCCAGCAGCTTGAATGTAGGGAAGGCCGGGGAGCTGTTTTTT
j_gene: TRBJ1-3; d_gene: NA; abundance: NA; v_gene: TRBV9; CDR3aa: CASSVASQGAGNTIYF; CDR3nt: TGTGCCAGCAGCGTAGCTTCGCAGGGCGCTGGAAACACCATATATTTT
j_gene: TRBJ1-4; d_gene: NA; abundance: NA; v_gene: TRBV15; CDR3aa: CATSSRATNEKLFF; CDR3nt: TGTGCCACCAGCAGCCGGGCAACTAATGAAAAACTGTTTTTT
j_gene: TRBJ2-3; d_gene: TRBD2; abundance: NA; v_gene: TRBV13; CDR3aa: CASSAGGLAGADTQYF; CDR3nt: TGTGCCAGCAGCGCAGGGGGACTAGCGGGAGCAGATACGCAGTATTTT
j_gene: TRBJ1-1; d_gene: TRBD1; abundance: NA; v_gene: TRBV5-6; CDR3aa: CASSLAYGGGWGTEAFF; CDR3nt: TGTGCCAGCAGCTTGGCCTATGGAGGGGGCTGGGGCACTGAAGCTTTCTTT
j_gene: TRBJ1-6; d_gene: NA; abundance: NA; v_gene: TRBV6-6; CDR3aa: CASSEMAGNNSPLHF; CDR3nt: TGTGCCAGCAGCGAGATGGCAGGGAATAATTCACCCCTCCACTTT
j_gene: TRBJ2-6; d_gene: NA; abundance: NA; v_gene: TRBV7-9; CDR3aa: CASSLALTGANVLTF; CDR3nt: TGTGCCAGCAGCCTGGCCCTAACTGGGGCCAACGTCCTGACTTTC
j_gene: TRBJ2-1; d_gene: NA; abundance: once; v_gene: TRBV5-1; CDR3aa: CASSLQGTFGSYNEQFF; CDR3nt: TGCGCCAGCAGCTTGCAGGGAACCTTCGGCTCCTACAATGAGCAGTTCTTC
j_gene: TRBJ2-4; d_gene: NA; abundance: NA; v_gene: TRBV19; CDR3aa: CASSNRNRAGTKQNIQYF; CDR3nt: TGTGCCAGTAGTAACCGAAATCGGGCCGGGACAAAGCAAAACATTCAGTACTTC
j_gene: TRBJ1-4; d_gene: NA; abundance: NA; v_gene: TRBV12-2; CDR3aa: CASRLGTGATNEKLFF; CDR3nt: TGTGCAAGTCGCTTAGGGACAGGAGCAACTAATGAAAAACTGTTTTTT
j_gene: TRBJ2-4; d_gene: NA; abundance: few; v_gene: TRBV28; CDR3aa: CASSSRRGPNIQYF; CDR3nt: TGTGCCAGCAGTAGCCGCCGGGGGCCTAACATTCAGTACTTC
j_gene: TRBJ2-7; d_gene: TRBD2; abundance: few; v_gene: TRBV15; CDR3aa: CATSRAGRGYEQYF; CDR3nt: TGTGCCACCAGCAGAGCAGGGAGGGGCTACGAGCAGTACTTC
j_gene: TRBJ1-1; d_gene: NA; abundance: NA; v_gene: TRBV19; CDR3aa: CASSMGGSKIMNTEAFF; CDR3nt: TGTGCCAGTAGTATGGGGGGCAGCAAGATTATGAACACTGAAGCTTTCTTT
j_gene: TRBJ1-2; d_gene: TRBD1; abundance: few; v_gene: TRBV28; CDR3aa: CASSGGLYGYTF; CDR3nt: TGTGCCTCCTCAGGGGGACTCTATGGCTACACCTTC
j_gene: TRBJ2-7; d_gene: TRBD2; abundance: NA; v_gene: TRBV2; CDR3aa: CASRGTSAEFEQYF; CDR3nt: TGTGCCAGCAGGGGGACTAGCGCAGAGTTCGAGCAGTACTTC
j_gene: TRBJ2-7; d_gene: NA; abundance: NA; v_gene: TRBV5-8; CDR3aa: CASSYDHSYEQYF; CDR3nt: TGTGCCAGCAGCTACGACCATTCCTACGAGCAGTACTTC
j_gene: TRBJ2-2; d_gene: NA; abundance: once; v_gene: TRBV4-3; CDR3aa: CASSQRNTGELFF; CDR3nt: TGCGCCAGCAGCCAAAGGAACACCGGGGAGCTGTTTTTT
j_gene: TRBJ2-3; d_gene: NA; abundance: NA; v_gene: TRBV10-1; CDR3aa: CAIRDSLNWDTQYF; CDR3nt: TGCGCCATCCGGGACTCGCTAAATTGGGATACGCAGTATTTT
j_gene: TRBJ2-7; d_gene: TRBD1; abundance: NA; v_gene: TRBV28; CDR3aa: CASSTIRDRVHEQYF; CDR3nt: TGTGCCAGCAGTACGATCCGGGACAGGGTCCACGAGCAGTACTTC
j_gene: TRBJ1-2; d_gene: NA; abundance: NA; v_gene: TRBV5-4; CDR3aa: CASSFARSRGYTF; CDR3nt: TGTGCCAGCAGCTTCGCCCGGTCAAGGGGCTACACCTTC
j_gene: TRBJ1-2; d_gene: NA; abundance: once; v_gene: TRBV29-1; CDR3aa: CSVSAVDYGYTF; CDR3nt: TGCAGCGTTTCGGCGGTTGACTATGGCTACACCTTC
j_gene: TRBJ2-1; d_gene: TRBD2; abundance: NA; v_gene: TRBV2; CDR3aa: CASEREGQEFF; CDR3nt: TGTGCCAGCGAGCGGGAGGGCCAGGAGTTCTTC
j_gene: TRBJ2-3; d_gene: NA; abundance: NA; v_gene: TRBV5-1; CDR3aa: CASSFDISTDTQYF; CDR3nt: TGCGCCAGCAGCTTTGACATTAGCACAGATACGCAGTATTTT
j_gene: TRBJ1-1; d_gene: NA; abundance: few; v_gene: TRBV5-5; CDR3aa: CASSLYGAAVNTEAFF; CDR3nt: TGTGCCAGCAGCTTGTATGGGGCGGCCGTGAACACTGAAGCTTTCTTT
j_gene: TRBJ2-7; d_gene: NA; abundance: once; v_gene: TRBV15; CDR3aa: CATSRDGQLYEQYF; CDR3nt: TGTGCCACCAGCAGAGATGGGCAGCTCTACGAGCAGTACTTC
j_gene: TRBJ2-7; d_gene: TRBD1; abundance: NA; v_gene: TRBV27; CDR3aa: CASSRRFVGTGEPYEQYF; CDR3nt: TGTGCCAGCAGTCGCAGGTTCGTTGGGACAGGGGAACCCTACGAGCAGTACTTC
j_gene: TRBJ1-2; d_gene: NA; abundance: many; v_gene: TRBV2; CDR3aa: CASSVRFYGYTF; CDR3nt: TGTGCCAGCAGTGTAAGATTCTATGGCTACACCTTC
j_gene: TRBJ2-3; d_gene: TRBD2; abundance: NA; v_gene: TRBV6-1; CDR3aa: CASSRTSTTDTQYF; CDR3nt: TGTGCCAGCAGCCGGACTAGCACCACAGATACGCAGTATTTT
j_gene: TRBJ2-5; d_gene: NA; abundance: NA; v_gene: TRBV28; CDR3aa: CASSFVQGTQYF; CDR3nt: TGTGCCAGCAGTTTCGTTCAGGGGACCCAGTACTTC
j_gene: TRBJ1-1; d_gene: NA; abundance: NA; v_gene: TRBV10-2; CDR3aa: CASRMSIQAVAFF; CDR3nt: TGCGCCAGCAGGATGTCAATCCAGGCTGTAGCTTTCTTT
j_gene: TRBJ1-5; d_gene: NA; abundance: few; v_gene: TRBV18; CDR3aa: CASSPPQTQWEQNQPQHF; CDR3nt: TGTGCCAGCTCACCACCCCAGACTCAATGGGAACAAAATCAGCCCCAGCATTTT
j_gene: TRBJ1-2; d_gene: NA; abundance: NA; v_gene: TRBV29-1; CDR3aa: CSVYTNYGYTF; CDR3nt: TGCAGCGTCTACACTAACTATGGCTACACCTTC
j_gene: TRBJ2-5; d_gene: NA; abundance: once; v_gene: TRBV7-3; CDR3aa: CASSLQGTPQETQYF; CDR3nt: TGTGCCAGCAGCCTACAGGGAACACCCCAAGAGACCCAGTACTTC
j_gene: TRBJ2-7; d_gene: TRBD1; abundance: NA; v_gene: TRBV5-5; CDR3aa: CASSPGQGALRGSYEQYF; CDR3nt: TGTGCCAGCAGCCCTGGACAGGGGGCGTTGAGAGGGTCCTACGAGCAGTACTTC
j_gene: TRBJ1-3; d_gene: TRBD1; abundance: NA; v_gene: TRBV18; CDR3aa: CASSRDSKSTIYF; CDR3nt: TGTGCCAGCTCACGGGACAGTAAAAGCACCATATATTTT
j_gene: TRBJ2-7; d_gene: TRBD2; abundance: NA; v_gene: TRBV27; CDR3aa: CASSGSSGRLGHEQYF; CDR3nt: TGTGCCAGCAGTGGTAGTAGCGGGAGGCTGGGCCACGAGCAGTACTTC
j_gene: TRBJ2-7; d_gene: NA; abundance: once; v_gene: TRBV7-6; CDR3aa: CASSPASYEQYF; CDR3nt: TGTGCCAGCAGCCCAGCCTCCTACGAGCAGTACTTC
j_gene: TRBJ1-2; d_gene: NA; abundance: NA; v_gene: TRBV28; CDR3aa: CASSITDYGYTF; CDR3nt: TGTGCCAGCAGTATAACAGATTATGGCTACACCTTC
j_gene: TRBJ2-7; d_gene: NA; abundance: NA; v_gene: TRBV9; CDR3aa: CASSVGTRDLYEQYF; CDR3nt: TGTGCCAGCAGCGTAGGAACCAGGGATCTCTACGAGCAGTACTTC
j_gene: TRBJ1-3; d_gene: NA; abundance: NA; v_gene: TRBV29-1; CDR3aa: CSVEEPRGDDTIYF; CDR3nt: TGCAGCGTTGAAGAACCGAGGGGGGACGACACCATATATTTT
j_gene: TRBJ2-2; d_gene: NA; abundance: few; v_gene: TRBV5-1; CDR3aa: CASSLGSNTGELFF; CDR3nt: TGCGCCAGCAGCTTGGGATCGAACACCGGGGAGCTGTTTTTT
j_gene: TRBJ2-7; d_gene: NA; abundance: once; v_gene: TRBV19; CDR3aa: CASSQGPIYEQYF; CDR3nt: TGTGCCAGTAGTCAGGGGCCCATCTACGAGCAGTACTTC
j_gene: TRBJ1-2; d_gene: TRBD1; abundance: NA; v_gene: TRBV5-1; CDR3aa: CASSLAPDRSNYGYTF; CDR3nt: TGCGCCAGCAGCTTGGCCCCGGACAGGTCTAACTATGGCTACACCTTC
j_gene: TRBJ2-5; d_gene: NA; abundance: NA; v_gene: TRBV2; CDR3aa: CASSARTGPETQYF; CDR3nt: TGTGCCAGCAGCGCGAGGACGGGTCCAGAGACCCAGTACTTC
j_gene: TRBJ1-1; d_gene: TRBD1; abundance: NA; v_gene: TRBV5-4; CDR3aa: CASSSATRGQNTEAFF; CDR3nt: TGTGCCAGCAGTTCCGCTACGAGGGGGCAGAACACTGAAGCTTTCTTT
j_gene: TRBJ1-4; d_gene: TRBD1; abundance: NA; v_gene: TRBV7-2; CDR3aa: CASSLARGTGVNEKLFF; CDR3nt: TGTGCCAGCAGCTTAGCGCGGGGGACAGGAGTTAATGAAAAACTGTTTTTT
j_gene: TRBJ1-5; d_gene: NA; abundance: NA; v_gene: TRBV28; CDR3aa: CASSLRGWVQPQHF; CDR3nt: TGTGCCAGCAGCTTGAGAGGGTGGGTTCAGCCCCAGCATTTT
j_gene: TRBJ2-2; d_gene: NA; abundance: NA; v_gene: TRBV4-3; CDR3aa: CASSQEYSFFRTVVTGELFF; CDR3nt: TGCGCCAGCAGCCAAGAGTATTCCTTTTTCAGGACAGTAGTCACCGGGGAGCTGTTTTTT
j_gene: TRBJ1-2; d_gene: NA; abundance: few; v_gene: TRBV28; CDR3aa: CASSFFQGLDGYTF; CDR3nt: TGTGCCAGCAGTTTTTTTCAGGGTTTAGATGGCTACACCTTC
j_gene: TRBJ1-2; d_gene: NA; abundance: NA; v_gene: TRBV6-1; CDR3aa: CASSAPPGQGIKPNYGYTF; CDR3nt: TGTGCCAGCAGTGCCCCCCCGGGGCAGGGGATAAAACCTAACTATGGCTACACCTTC
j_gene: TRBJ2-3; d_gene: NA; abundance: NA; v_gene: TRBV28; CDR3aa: CASSPRRIGGDTQYF; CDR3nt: TGTGCCAGCAGTCCTAGGAGGATAGGAGGAGATACGCAGTATTTT
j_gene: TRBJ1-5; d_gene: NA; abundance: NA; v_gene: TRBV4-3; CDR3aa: CAAAKICPNQPQHF; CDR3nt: TGCGCAGCAGCCAAGATCTGCCCCAATCAGCCCCAGCATTTT
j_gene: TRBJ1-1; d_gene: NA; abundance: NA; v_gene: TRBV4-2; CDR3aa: CASSQEPGMNTEAFF; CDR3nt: TGTGCCAGCAGCCAAGAACCAGGCATGAACACTGAAGCTTTCTTT
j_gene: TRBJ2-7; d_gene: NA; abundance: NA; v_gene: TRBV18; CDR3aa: CASSLRDGYYEQYF; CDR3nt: TGTGCCAGCTCACTCCGGGACGGCTACTACGAGCAGTACTTC
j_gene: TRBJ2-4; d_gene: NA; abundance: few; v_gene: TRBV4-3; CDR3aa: CASSQDLRETGAKNIQYF; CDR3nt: TGCGCCAGCAGCCAAGACCTCCGTGAGACGGGGGCCAAAAACATTCAGTACTTC
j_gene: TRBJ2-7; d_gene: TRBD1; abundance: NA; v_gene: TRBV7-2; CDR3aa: CASTPRQGGSYEQYF; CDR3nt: TGTGCCAGCACCCCCCGACAGGGGGGGTCCTACGAGCAGTACTTC